What follows are 13 T cell receptor beta chains derived from one specimen sequenced in a study of Graves' ophthalmopathy and Graves' hyperthyroidism. Scientists amplified the TCR beta CDR3 regions from RNA transcripts. Scientists carried out first-round RT-PCR using HTBI primers and then a second-round multiplex PCR. Each CDR3 protein is one row after TCRdb ran MiXCR on the multiplex PCR reads. This table has about 400,000 distinct CDR3 sequences, roughly 18% appearing once. Sequenced sample: peripheral blood. These receptors were taken from a woman aged 18-29 years with Graves' ophthalmopathy.

This clonotype was seen many times. V and J are TRBV9 and TRBJ1-6; tentative D call: TRBD1 (6 bases). CDR1 and CDR2 from the germline V gene are SGDLS and YYNGEE. The CDR3 length is 15 residues. V lost 4 bases to trimming and J lost 10 bases, with 18 bases between them. CDR3 in amino acids: CASSSRVGGLSPLHF. Here the CDR3 DNA reads TGTGCCAGCAGCTCCCGGGTGGGGGGCTTATCACCCCTCCACTTT.

The table lists this clonotype with many counts. The genes are TRBV6-5 and TRBJ1-1, with 7 bases that match TRBD1. Trimming cost V 0 bases and J 0 bases; bases outside gene matches: 4. The CDR3 sequence is 16 residues long. The germline V gene encodes CDR1 MNHEY and CDR2 SVGAGI. The CDR3 nucleotides read TGTGCCAGCAGTTACTCGACAGGGACCATGAACACTGAAGCTTTCTTT. It encodes CASSYSTGTMNTEAFF.

This clonotype appeared many times. The chain is built from TRBV7-2 and TRBJ2-7; 9 bases fit TRBD1. V lost 3 bases, J lost 8 bases, and 11 bases stayed unmatched. Germline CDR1 SGHTA, CDR2 FQGNSA. The CDR3 runs to 15 residues. The CDR3 here is CASSLSTGTGIQQYF. The CDR3 DNA is TGTGCCAGCAGCTTGTCCACCGGGACAGGGATACAGCAGTACTTC.

This clonotype showed up just a few times. V usage is TRBV27 and J usage is TRBJ2-6; no reliable D call. From germline, CDR1 is MNHEY and CDR2 SMNVEV (reference sequence). V was clipped by 7 bases and J by 0 bases, with 19 bases between them. The CDR3 length is 18 residues. The CDR3 DNA reads as TGTGCCAGCACCAGCTTCAGGTTACTTTTCTCTGGGGCCAACGTCCTGACTTTC. Residues: CASTSFRLLFSGANVLTF.

As concerns this clonotype: Germline and junction disagree at one end, which may indicate a read error. The CDR3 is CASSSQRGGGPSNYGCTF. For the CDR3, the DNA is TGTGCCAGCAGCTCCCAGCGGGGGGGAGGTCCATCTAACTATGGCTGCACCTTC. The chain recombines TRBV25-1 with TRBJ1-2, with D tentatively TRBD1 (5 bases). Germline CDR1 and CDR2: MGHDK and SYGVNS. This CDR3 comprises 18 residues.

Here the CDR3 DNA reads TGTGCAGCCACCTCTTCGGGAGAGACCCAGTACTTC. The encoded protein is CAATSSGETQYF. V is TRBV6-1 and J is TRBJ2-5, with D unclear. Germline CDR1 is MNHNS and CDR2 is SASEGT. This CDR3 comprises 12 residues.

This clonotype was observed many times. The chain joins TRBV12-3 or TRBV12-4 to TRBJ2-2, with 8 positions matching TRBD2. The CDR3 extends over 15 amino acids. Trimming cost V 5 bases and J 4 bases; bases outside gene matches: 6. CDR3 sequence reads: CASSPAGVGTGELFF. The CDR3 nucleotides read TGTGCCAGCAGTCCAGCGGGAGTGGGCACCGGGGAGCTGTTTTTT.

This clonotype was seen at least ten times. This chain uses TRBV6-5 with TRBJ1-5; TRBD1 is a possible D gene (6 bases). CDR1 is MNHEY and CDR2 is SVGAGI in the germline V gene. This CDR3 is built from 15 residues. V lost 2 bases and J 1 base, leaving 9 bases between the germline ends. The CDR3 sequence is CASSYDRTSNQPQHF. CDR3 nucleotides: TGTGCCAGCAGTTACGACAGGACGAGCAATCAGCCCCAGCATTTT.

The gene calls are TRBV15 and TRBJ2-7; D possibly corresponds to TRBD2 (6 bases). The V gene lost 4 bases and the J gene lost 3 bases, with 13 bases spanning the gap. The CDR3 extends over 14 amino acids. Germline V gene sequence: CDR1 LNHNV, CDR2 YYDKDF (reference sequence). CDR3 sequence reads: CATSKSGQGYEQYF. For the CDR3, the DNA is TGTGCCACCAGCAAGAGCGGGCAGGGCTACGAGCAGTACTTC.

In this sample, this clonotype turned up many times. The rearrangement uses TRBV19 and TRBJ1-5, with D maybe TRBD1 (5 bases). Per the germline V gene, CDR1 is LNHDA and CDR2 is SQIVND (reference sequence). V was shortened by 1 base and J by 4 bases, with 5 bases between the two germline ends. The CDR3 is made up of 13 amino acids. The CDR3 DNA follows: TGTGCCAGTAGTATAGGACAGAATCAGCCCCAGCATTTT. It is translated as CASSIGQNQPQHF.

This clonotype was seen only a few times. The rearrangement links TRBV4-2 to TRBJ2-2, with D tentatively TRBD2 (6 bases). The V gene lost 1 base and the J gene lost 1 base, with 16 bases spanning the gap. This CDR3 comprises 18 residues. The germline V gene encodes CDR1 LGHNA and CDR2 YNFKEQ. The CDR3 region is CASSQVPPRGVNTGELFF. CDR3 sequence (DNA): TGTGCCAGCAGCCAAGTCCCCCCGCGGGGAGTGAACACCGGGGAGCTGTTTTTT.

This clonotype was seen ten or more times. The chain recombines TRBV6-2 or TRBV6-3 with TRBJ1-5; TRBD1 matches 8 bases. There are 18 residues in the CDR3. Per germline, CDR1 MNHEY and CDR2 SVGEGT. The junction had 13 bases not matched to a gene; V was cut back by 0 bases and J by 6 bases. This chain's CDR3 is CASSYSKTGAVGRQPQHF. The CDR3 DNA reads as TGTGCCAGCAGTTACTCGAAGACAGGGGCGGTTGGGCGTCAGCCCCAGCATTTT.

This clonotype was seen many times. The chain links TRBV11-2 to TRBJ2-7, with D possibly TRBD2 on 5 matching bases. The V end lost 5 bases, the J end lost 0 bases, and 8 bases lay between the germline ends. Per the germline V gene, CDR1 is SGHAT and CDR2 is FQNNGV. The CDR3 contains 13 residues. This CDR3 is CASSRTVSYEQYF. The CDR3 nucleotides read TGTGCCAGCAGCCGGACTGTCTCCTACGAGCAGTACTTC.